The following is a T cell receptor (beta chain) sequence with its context. Its matching antigen is unknown. This specimen comes from a study of cytomegalovirus exposure and HLA in healthy donors. Whole-study results and caveats: Donors belonging to an Asian-associated ancestry cluster reportedly showed fewer N-insertions in productive TCRs than the roughly 700-donor mean, according to what a later analysis found.

With 60 Vbeta and 13 Jbeta primers, the PCR was carried out. Measured with immunoSEQ multiplex PCR; TCRdb has only the in-frame clones, and not every one. Of 30,000 to 40,000 clones in the sample, roughly four fifths are singletons; the top ten hold about a tenth. V was shortened by 1 base and J by 3 bases, with 6 bases between the two germline ends. The CDR3 sequence is 13 residues long. The germline V gene encodes CDR1 MGHRA and CDR2 YSYEKL. The sample comprised PBMCs. The sequence was obtained from a woman aged 40 to 50 in good health and CMV-seronegative. V usage is TRBV4-1 and J usage is TRBJ2-5; no firm D call. The CDR3 region is CASSQVPKETQYF. The CDR3, as DNA: TGCGCCAGCAGCCAAGTCCCCAAAGAGACCCAGTACTTC.